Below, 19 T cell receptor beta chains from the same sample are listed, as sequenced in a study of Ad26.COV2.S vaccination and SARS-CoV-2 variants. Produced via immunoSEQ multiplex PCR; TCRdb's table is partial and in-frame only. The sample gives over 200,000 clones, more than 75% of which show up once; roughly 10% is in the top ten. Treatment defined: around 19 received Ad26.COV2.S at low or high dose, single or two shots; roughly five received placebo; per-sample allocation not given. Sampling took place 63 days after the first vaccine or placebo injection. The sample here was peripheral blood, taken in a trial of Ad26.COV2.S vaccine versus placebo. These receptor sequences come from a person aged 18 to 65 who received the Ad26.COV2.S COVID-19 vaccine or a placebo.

CDR3 loop: CSVEGWLAGQETQYF. For the CDR3, the DNA is TGCAGCGTTGAAGGGTGGCTAGCGGGGCAAGAGACCCAGTACTTC. J is TRBJ2-5 and V is TRBV29-1; 9 positions agree with TRBD2. After removal of 1 base from V and 2 bases from J, the junction contained 5 bases not matched to a gene. Germline V gives CDR1 SQVTM, CDR2 ANQGSEA. CDR3 length equals 15 residues.

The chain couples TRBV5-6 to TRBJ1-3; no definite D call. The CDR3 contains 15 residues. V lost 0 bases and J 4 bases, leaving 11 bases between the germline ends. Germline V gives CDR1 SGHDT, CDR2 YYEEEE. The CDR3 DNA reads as TGTGCCAGCAGCTTGGGATGGGTATCAGGAAACACCATATATTTT. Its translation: CASSLGWVSGNTIYF.

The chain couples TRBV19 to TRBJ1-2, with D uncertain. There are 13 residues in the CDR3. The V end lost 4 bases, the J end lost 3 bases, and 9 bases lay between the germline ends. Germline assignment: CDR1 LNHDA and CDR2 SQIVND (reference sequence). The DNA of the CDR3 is TGTGCCAGTAGTAATGGACCAGACTATGGCTACACCTTC. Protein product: CASSNGPDYGYTF.

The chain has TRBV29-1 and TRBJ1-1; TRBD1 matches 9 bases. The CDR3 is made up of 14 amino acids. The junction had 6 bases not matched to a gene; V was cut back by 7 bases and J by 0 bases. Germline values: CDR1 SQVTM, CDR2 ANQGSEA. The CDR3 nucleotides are TGCAGCGCGGAACAGGGGGCCGTGAACACTGAAGCTTTCTTT. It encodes CSAEQGAVNTEAFF. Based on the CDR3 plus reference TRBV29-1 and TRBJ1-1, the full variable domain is SAVISQKPSRDICQRGTSLTIQCQVDSQVTMMFWYRQQPGQSLTLIATANQGSEATYESGFVIDKFPISRPNLTFSTLTVSNMSPEDSSIYLCSAEQGAVNTEAFFGQGTRLTVV.

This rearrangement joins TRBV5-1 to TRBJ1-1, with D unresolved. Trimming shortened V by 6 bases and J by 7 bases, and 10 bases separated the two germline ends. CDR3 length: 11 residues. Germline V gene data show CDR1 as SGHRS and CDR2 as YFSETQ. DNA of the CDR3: TGCGCCAGCAACCTCGGGAGTGAAGCTTTCTTT. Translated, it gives CASNLGSEAFF.

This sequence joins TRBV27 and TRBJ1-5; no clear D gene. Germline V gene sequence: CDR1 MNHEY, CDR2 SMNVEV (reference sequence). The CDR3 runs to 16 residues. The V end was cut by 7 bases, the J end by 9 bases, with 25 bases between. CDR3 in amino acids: CASTIAVRASNWPQHF. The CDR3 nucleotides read TGTGCCAGCACCATTGCGGTTCGGGCCTCAAATTGGCCCCAGCATTTT.

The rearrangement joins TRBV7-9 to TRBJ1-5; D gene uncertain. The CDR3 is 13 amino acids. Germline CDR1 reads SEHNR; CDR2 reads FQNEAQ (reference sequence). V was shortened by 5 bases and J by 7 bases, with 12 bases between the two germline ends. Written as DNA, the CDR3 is TGTGCCAGCAGCCTTCGTGGTGAACAGCCCCAGCATTTT. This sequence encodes CASSLRGEQPQHF.

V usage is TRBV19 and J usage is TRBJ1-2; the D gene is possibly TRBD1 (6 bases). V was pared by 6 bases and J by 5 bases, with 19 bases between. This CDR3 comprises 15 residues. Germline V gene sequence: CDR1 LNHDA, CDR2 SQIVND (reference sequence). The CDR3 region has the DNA TGTGCCAGTAGGGAGGGGGACCCGGCGAGTTATGGCTACACCTTC. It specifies CASREGDPASYGYTF.

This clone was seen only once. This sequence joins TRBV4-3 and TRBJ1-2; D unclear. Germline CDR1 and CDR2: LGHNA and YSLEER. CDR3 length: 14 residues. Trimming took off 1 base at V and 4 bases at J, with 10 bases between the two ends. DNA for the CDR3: TGCGCCAGCAGCCAAGGGTACAGTTCCTATGGCTACACCTTC. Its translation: CASSQGYSSYGYTF.

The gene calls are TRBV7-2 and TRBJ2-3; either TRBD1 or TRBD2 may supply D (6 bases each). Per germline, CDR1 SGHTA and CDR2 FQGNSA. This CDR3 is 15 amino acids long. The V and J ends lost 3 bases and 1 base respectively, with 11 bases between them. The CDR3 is CASSFGGAGTDTQYF. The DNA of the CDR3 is TGTGCCAGCAGCTTCGGGGGCGCCGGCACAGATACGCAGTATTTT.

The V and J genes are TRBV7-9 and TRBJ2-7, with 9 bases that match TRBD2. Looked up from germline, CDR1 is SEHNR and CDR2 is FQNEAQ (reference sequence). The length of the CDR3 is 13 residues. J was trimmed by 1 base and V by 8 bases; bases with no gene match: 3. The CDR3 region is CASGGGGSYEQYF. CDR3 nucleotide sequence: TGTGCCAGCGGCGGGGGGGGATCCTACGAGCAGTACTTC.

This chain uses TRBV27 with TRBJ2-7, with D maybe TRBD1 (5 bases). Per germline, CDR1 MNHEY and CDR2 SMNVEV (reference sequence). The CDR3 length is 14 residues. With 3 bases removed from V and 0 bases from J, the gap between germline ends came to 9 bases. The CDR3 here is CASSLGQGSYEQYF. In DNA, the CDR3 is TGTGCCAGCAGTTTGGGTCAGGGCTCCTACGAGCAGTACTTC.

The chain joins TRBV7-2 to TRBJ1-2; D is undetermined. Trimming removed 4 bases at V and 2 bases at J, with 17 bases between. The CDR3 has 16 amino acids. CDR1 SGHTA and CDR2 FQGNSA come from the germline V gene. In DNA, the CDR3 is TGTGCCAGCAGCTCGAGATTGAGCAGAAGAAACTATGGCTACACCTTC. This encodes CASSSRLSRRNYGYTF.

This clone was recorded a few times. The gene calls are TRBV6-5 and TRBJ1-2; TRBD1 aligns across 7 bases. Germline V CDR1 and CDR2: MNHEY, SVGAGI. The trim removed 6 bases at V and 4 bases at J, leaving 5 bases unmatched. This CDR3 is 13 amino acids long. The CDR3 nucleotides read TGTGCCAGCAGGGGGACAGTCACCTATGGCTACACCTTC. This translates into CASRGTVTYGYTF.

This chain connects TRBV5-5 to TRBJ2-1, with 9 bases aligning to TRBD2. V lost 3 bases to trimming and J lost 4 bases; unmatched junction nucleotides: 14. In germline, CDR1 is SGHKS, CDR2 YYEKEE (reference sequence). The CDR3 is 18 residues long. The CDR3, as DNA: TGTGCCAGCAGCTCCAGGCGGGAGGGCCTTGTGGTATACAATGAGCAGTTCTTC. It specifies CASSSRREGLVVYNEQFF. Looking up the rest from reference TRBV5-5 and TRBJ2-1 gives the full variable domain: DAGVTQSPTHLIKTRGQQVTLRCSPISGHKSVSWYQQVLGQGPQFIFQYYEKEERGRGNFPDRFSARQFPNYSSELNVNALLLGDSALYLCASSSRREGLVVYNEQFFGPGTRLTVL.

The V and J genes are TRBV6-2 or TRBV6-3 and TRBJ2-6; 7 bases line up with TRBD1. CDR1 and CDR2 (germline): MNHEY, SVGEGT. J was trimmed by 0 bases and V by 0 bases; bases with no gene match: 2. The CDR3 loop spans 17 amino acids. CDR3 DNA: TGTGCCAGCAGTTACTCCCGACAGGGCTCTGGGGCCAACGTCCTGACTTTC. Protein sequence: CASSYSRQGSGANVLTF.

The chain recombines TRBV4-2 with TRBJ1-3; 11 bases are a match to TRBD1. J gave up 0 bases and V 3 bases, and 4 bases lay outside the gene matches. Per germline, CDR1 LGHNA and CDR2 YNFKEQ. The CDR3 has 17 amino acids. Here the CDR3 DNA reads TGTGCCAGCAGCCACCCGGGACAGGGGGACTCTGGAAACACCATATATTTT. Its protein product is CASSHPGQGDSGNTIYF.

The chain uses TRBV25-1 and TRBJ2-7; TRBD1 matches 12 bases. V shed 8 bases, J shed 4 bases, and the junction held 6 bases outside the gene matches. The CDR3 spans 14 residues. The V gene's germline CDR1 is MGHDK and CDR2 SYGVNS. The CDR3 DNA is TGTGCCAGCGCTTCGGGACAGGGGGCTTACGAGCAGTACTTC. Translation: CASASGQGAYEQYF.

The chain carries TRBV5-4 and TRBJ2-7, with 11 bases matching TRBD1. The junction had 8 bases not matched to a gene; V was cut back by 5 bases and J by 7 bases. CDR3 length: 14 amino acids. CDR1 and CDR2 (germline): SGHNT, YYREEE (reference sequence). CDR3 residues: CASSPGQGVREQYF. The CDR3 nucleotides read TGTGCCAGCAGTCCGGGACAGGGGGTTAGGGAGCAGTACTTC. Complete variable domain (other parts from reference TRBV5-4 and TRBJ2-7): ETGVTQSPTHLIKTRGQQVTLRCSSQSGHNTVSWYQQALGQGPQFIFQYYREEENGRGNFPPRFSGLQFPNYSSELNVNALELDDSALYLCASSPGQGVREQYFGPGTRLTVT.